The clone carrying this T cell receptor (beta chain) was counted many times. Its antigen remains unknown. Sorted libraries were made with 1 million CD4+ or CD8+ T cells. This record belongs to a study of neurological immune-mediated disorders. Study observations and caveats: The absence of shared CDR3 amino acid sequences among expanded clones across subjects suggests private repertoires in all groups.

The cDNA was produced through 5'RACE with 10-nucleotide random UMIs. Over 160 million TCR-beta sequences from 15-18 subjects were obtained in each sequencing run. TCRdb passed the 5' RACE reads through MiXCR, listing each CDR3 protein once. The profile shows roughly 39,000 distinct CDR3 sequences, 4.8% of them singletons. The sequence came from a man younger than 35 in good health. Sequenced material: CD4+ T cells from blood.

CDR3 loop: CSVVTTNTEAFF. In DNA, the CDR3 is TGCAGCGTTGTAACGACGAACACTGAAGCTTTCTTT. The chain employs TRBV29-1 and TRBJ1-1, with D unclear. In germline, CDR1 is SQVTM, CDR2 ANQGSEA. Between the trimmed V and J ends, which lost 4 bases and 1 base, there was a span of 7 bases. This CDR3 has 12 amino acids.